The entry below describes one T cell receptor (beta chain). The data originate from a study of blood T cell repertoires in COVID-19. In the study overall: PBMCs, B-cell-depleted T cells, or T cells were the source of the cDNA or gDNA that made up the material.

Original handling: Researchers report that nucleated cell counts were estimated from reference gene primer amplification. Clones were read by immunoSEQ multiplex PCR, and TCRdb kept only the in-frame ones, dropping some. That table is the source of V, J and clone size, and D and trimming were worked out from the DNA. The repertoire holds approximately 300,000 clones, with 89% as singletons. The CDR3 is 15 amino acids. After removal of 2 bases from V and 0 bases from J, the junction contained 3 bases not matched to a gene. The germline gives CDR1 SGHDN, CDR2 FVKESK. Material for sequencing was peripheral blood. This sequence joins TRBV14 and TRBJ2-7, with 8 bases aligning to TRBD2. This sequence was found in a man aged 18 to 30 who had recovered from COVID-19. This chain's CDR3 is CASSQRGGNSYEQYF. The CDR3 nucleotides are TGTGCCAGCAGCCAACGGGGGGGGAACTCCTACGAGCAGTACTTC.